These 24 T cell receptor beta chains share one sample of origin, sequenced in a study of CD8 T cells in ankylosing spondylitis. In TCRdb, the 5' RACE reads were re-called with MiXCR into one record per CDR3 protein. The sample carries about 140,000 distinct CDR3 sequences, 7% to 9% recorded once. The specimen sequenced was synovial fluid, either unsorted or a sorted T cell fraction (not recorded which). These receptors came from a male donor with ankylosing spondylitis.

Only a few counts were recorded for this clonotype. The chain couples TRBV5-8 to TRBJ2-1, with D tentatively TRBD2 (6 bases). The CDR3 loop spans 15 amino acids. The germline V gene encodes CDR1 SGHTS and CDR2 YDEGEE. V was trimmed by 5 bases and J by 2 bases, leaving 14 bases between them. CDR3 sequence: CASSSSGGTYNEQFF. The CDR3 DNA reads TGTGCCAGCAGTTCATCCGGGGGAACCTACAATGAGCAGTTCTTC.

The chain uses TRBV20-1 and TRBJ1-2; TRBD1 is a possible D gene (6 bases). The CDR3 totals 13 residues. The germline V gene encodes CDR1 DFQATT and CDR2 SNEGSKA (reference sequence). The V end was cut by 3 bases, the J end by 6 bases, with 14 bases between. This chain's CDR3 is CSARGDKEDGYTF. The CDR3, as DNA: TGCAGTGCTAGGGGGGACAAGGAAGATGGCTACACCTTC.

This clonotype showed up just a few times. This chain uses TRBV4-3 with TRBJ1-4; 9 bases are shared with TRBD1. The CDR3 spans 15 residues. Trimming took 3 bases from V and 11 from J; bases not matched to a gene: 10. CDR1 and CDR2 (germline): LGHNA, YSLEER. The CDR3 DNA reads TGCGCCAGCAGCCACGGACAGGGGCCCTCTCCGAAACTGTTTTTT. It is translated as CASSHGQGPSPKLFF.

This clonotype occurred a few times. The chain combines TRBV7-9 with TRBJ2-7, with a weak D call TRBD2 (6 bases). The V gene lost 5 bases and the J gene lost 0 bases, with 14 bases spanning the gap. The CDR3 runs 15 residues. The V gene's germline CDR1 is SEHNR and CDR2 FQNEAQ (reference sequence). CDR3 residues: CASSRGTVFSYEQYF. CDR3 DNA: TGTGCCAGCAGCCGCGGGACGGTCTTCTCCTACGAGCAGTACTTC.

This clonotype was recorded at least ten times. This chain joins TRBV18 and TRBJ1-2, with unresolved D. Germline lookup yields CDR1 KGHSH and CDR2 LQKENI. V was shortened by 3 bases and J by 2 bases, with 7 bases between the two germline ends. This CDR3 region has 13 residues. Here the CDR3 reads CASSPEINYGYTF. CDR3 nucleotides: TGTGCCAGCTCACCGGAGATAAACTATGGCTACACCTTC.

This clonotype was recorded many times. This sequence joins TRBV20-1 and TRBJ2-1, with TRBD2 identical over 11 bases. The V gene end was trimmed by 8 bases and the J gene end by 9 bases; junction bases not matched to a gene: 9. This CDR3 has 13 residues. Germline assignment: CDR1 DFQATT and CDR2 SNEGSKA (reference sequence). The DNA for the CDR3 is TGCAGTCCCGGGACTAGCGGAAAGAGTGAGCAGTTCTTC. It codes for CSPGTSGKSEQFF.

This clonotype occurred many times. CDR3 residues: CASSRLAGAYNEQFF. CDR3 coding DNA: TGTGCCAGCAGCAGGCTAGCGGGTGCCTACAATGAGCAGTTCTTC. The rearrangement joins TRBV7-2 to TRBJ2-1, with 8 positions matching TRBD2. Germline values: CDR1 SGHTA, CDR2 FQGNSA. V was pared by 5 bases and J by 2 bases, with 5 bases of the junction left unmatched. The CDR3 has 15 residues.

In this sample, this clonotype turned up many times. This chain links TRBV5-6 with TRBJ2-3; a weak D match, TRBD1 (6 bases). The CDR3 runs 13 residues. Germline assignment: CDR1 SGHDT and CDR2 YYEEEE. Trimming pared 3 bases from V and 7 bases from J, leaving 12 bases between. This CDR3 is CASSSTRGNTQYF. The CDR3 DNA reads TGTGCCAGCAGCTCAACAAGGGGGAATACGCAGTATTTT.

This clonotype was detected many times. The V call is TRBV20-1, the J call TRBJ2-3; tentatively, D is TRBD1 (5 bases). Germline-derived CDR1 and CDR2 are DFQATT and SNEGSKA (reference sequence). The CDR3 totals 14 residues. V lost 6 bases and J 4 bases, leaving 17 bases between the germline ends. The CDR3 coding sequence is TGCAGTGCGAGACAGCCCTACCTATCAGATACGCAGTATTTT. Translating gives CSARQPYLSDTQYF.

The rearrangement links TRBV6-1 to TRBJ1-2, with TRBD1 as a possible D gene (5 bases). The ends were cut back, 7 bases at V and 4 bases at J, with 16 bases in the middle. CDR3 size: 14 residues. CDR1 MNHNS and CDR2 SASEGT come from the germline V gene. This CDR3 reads CASNTGQGGYGYTF. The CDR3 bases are TGTGCCAGCAATACGGGGCAGGGAGGCTATGGCTACACCTTC.

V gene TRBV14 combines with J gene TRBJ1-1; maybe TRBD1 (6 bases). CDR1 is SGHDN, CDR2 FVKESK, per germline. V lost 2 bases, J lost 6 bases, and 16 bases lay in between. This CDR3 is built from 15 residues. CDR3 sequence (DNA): TGTGCCAGCAGCCAAAGATGGTGGGGGCGGGCTGAAGCTTTCTTT. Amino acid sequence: CASSQRWWGRAEAFF.

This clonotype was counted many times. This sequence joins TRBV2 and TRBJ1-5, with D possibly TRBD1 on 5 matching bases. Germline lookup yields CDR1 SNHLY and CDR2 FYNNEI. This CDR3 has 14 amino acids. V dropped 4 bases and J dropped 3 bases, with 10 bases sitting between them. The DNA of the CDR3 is TGTGCCAGCAGTGCTGGACAAAACAATCAGCCCCAGCATTTT. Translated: CASSAGQNNQPQHF. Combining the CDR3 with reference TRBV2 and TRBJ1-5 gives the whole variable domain EPEVTQTPSHQVTQMGQEVILRCVPISNHLYFYWYRQILGQKVEFLVSFYNNEISEKSEIFDDQFSVERPDGSNFTLKIRSTKLEDSAMYFCASSAGQNNQPQHFGDGTRLSIL.

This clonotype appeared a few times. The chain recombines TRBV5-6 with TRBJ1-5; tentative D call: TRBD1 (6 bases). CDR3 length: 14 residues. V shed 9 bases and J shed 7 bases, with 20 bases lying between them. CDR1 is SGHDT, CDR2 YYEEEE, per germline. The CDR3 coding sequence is TGTGCCATGGGCCTGGGGCCAGGGGAACAGCCCCAGCATTTT. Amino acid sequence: CAMGLGPGEQPQHF.

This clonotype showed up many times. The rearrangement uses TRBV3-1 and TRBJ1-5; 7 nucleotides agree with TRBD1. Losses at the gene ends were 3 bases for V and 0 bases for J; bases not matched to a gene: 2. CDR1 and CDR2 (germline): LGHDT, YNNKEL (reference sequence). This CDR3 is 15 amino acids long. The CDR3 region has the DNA TGTGCCAGCAGCCAGGGACAGATTAGCAATCAGCCCCAGCATTTT. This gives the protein CASSQGQISNQPQHF.

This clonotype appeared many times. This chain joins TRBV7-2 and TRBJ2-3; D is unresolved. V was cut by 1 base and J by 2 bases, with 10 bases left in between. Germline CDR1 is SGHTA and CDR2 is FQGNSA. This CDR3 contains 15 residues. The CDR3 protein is CASSLGRVPTDTQYF. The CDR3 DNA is TGTGCCAGCAGCTTAGGACGGGTGCCCACAGATACGCAGTATTTT.

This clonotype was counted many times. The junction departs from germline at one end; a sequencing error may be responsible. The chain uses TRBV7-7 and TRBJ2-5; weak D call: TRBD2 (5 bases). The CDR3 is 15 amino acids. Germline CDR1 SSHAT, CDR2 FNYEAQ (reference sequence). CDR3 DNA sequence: TGTGCTAGCAGCGTTTCTACGGGAAGACAAGAGACCCAGTACTTC. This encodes CASSVSTGRQETQYF.

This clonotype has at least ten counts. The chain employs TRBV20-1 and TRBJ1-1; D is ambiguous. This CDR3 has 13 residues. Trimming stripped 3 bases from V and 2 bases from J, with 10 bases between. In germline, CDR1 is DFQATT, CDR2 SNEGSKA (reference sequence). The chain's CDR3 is CSASKDGNTEAFF. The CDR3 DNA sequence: TGCAGTGCTAGTAAGGACGGTAACACTGAAGCTTTCTTT.

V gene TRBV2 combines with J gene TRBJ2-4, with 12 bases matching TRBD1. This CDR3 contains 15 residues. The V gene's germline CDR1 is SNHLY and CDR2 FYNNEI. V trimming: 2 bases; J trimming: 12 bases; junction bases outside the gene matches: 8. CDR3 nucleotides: TGTGCCAGCAGTGAAATGGGGACAGGGGGCGAGGATCAGTACTTC. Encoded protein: CASSEMGTGGEDQYF.

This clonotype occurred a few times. The CDR3 protein is CASSFLAQGGYTF. For the CDR3, the DNA is TGTGCCAGCAGTTTCTTGGCTCAGGGAGGCTACACCTTC. V is TRBV12-3 or TRBV12-4 and J is TRBJ1-2; tentatively, D is TRBD1 (5 bases). The CDR3 loop spans 13 amino acids. The ends were cut back, 3 bases at V and 8 bases at J, with 13 bases in the middle.

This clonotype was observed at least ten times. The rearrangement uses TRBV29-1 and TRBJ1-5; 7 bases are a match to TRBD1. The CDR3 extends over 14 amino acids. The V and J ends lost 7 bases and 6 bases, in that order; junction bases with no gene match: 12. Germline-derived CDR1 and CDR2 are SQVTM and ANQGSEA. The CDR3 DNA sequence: TGCAGCGCCGTTCAGGGGGTTGGCGGTCAGCCCCAGCATTTT. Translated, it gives CSAVQGVGGQPQHF.

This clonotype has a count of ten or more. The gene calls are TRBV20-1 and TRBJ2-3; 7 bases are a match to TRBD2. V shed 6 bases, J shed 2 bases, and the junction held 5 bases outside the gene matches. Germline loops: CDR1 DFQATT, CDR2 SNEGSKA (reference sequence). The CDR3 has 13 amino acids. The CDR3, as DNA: TGCAGTGCCCCAGCGGGAACCACAGATACGCAGTATTTT. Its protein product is CSAPAGTTDTQYF.

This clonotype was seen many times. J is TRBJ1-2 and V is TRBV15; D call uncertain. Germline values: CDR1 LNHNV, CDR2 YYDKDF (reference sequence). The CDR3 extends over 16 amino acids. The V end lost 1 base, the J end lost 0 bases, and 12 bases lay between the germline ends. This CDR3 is CATSRGSLRSNYGYTF. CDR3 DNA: TGTGCCACCAGCAGAGGATCCTTACGTTCTAACTATGGCTACACCTTC.

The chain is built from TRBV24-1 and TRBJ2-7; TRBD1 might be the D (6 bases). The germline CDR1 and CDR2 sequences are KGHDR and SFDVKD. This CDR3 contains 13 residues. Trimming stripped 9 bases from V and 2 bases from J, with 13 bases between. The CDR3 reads CATPGQKTYEQYF. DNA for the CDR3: TGTGCCACCCCGGGACAAAAGACCTACGAGCAGTACTTC.

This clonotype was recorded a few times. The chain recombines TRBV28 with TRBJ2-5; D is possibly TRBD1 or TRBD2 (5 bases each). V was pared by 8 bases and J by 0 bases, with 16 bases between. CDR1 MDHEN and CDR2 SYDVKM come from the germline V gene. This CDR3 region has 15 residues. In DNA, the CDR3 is TGTGCCAGCCGTGGTGGGACCCTGGACCAAGAGACCCAGTACTTC. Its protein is CASRGGTLDQETQYF. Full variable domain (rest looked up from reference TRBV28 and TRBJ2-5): DVKVTQSSRYLVKRTGEKVFLECVQDMDHENMFWYRQDPGLGLRLIYFSYDVKMKEKGDIPEGYSVSREKKERFSLILESASTNQTSMYLCASRGGTLDQETQYFGPGTRLLVL.